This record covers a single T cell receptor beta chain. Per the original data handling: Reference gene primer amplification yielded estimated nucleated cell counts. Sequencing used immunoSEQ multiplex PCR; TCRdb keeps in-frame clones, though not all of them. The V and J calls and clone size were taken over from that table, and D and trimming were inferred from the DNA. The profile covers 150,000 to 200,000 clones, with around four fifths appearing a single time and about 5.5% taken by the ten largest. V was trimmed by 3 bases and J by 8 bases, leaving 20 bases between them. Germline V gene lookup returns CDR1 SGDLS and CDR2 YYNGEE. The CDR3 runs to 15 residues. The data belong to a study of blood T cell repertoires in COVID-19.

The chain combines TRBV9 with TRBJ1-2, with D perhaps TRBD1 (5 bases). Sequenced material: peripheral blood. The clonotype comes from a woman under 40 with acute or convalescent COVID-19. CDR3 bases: TGTGCCAGCAGCGGAGGGGTCGCGAGACTAGAAGGCTACACCTTC. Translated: CASSGGVARLEGYTF.